The source of this T cell receptor beta chain is a study of OX40 agonist ivuxolimab in advanced cancers. Study at large: Patients were dosed with the agonistic anti-OX40 (CD134) antibody ivuxolimab. Therapy given before enrollment (anti-PD-1, anti-PD-L1 or anti-CTLA-4) was allowed, and roughly 41% had some. General study results and limits: Average numbers of expanded clones were greater in CD8+ T cells than in CD4+.

Clones were read by immunoSEQ multiplex PCR, and TCRdb kept only the in-frame ones, dropping some. The table shows over 95,000 clones, with approximately 95% occurring only once. Samples were taken at baseline and on day 1 of cycles 4 and 7. Germline V gives CDR1 MNHEY, CDR2 SMNVEV (reference sequence). V was shortened by 2 bases and J by 2 bases, with 16 bases between the two germline ends. The CDR3 is 16 residues long. Regarding this clone: Antigen unknown.

Sequences were derived from CD4+ or CD8+ T cells sorted from blood, sampled in a trial of the OX40 agonist ivuxolimab. This TCR was recovered from an adult with an advanced solid tumor such as melanoma, head and neck, liver or kidney cancer. The chain uses TRBV27 and TRBJ2-7; D possibly matches TRBD1 or TRBD2 (5 bases each). The CDR3 is CASSLLYGTKTYEQYF. The DNA of the CDR3 is TGTGCCAGCAGTTTACTCTACGGGACCAAAACCTACGAGCAGTACTTC.